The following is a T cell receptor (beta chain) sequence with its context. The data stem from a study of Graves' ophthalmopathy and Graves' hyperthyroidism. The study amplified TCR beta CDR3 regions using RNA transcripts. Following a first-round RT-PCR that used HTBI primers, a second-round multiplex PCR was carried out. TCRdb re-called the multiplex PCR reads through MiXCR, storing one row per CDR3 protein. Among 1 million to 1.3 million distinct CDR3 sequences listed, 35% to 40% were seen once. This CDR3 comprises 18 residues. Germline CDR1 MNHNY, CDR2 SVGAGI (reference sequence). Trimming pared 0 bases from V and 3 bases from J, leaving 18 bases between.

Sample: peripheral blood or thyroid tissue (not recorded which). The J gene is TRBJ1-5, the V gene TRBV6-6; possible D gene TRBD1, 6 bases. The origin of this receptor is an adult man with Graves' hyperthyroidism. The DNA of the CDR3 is TGTGCCAGCAGTTACTCGAGTCCGCGACGGGGGGCCAATCAGCCCCAGCATTTT. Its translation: CASSYSSPRRGANQPQHF.